This TCR beta chain was sequenced for a study of shared clonotypes between healthy human individuals. Turning to the study itself: Donor composition was two women and a few men, aged 18 to 49.

The CDR3 extends over 11 amino acids. Germline lookup yields CDR1 ENHRY and CDR2 SYGVKD. Trimming left V 4 bases short and J 8 bases short, with 6 bases between. Study outcomes and limitations: Deeper or shallower sequencing was expected to change how clonotypes are shared among donors. Only blood was sampled; tissue repertoires likely differ.

On this clone: Its antigen is currently unknown.

Donors comprised only Caucasian adults living in Nashville, Tennessee. The repertoire was sequenced with immunoSEQ multiplex PCR; TCRdb's copy has only in-frame clones and lacks some. The data hold under 1,100,000 clones, with roughly 74% observed a single time. Sequencing used memory CD4+ T cells from PBMCs. Regarding subset: CD45RA-negative fraction. The chain recombines TRBV10-3 with TRBJ2-1, with D hard to call. The origin of this receptor is a man between 18 and 35 years old in good health. Some clones in this sample may be carry-over from other donors' samples. The CDR3 reads CAISVEDEQFF. CDR3 sequence (DNA): TGTGCCATCAGTGTTGAGGATGAGCAGTTCTTC.